This T cell receptor beta chain was recorded in a study of blood T cell repertoires in COVID-19. V was clipped by 2 bases and J by 1 base; unmatched bases: 5. This CDR3 is 15 amino acids long. The germline gives CDR1 SGHDT, CDR2 YYEEEE. Source study methods: Amplification of reference gene primers provided the estimated nucleated cell counts. Profiling relied on immunoSEQ multiplex PCR, and the TCRdb table lists in-frame clones only, not all of them. V and J calls and clone size are those listed in that table; D and trimming were worked out from the DNA. This sample has about 130,000 clones; about 80% occur once, and the top ten carry 16%.

Sequencing was carried out using peripheral blood. This chain links TRBV5-6 with TRBJ1-2; 7 bases line up with TRBD1. This receptor was taken from a woman aged 50 to 65 with acute or convalescent COVID-19. This chain's CDR3 is CASSLINRGNYGYTF. As DNA, the CDR3 is TGTGCCAGCAGCTTAATAAACAGGGGTAACTATGGCTACACCTTC.